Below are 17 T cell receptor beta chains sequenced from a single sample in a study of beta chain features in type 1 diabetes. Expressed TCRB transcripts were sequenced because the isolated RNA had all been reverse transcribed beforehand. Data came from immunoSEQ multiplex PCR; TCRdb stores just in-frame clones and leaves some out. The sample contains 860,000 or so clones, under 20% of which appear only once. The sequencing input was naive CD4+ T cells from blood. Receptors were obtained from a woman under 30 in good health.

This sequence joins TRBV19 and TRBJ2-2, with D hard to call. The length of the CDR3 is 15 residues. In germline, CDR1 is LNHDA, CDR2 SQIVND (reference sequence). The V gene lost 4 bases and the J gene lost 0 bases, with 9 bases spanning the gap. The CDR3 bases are TGTGCCAGTAGTAAAATAGGTGCGAACACCGGGGAGCTGTTTTTT. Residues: CASSKIGANTGELFF.

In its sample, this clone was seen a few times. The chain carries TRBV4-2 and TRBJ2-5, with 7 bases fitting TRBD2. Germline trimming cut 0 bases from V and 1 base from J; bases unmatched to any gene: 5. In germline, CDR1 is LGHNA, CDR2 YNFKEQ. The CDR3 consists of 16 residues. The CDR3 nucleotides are TGTGCCAGCAGCCAAGAGGTGGGAGGGCTCCAAGAGACCCAGTACTTC. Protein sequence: CASSQEVGGLQETQYF.

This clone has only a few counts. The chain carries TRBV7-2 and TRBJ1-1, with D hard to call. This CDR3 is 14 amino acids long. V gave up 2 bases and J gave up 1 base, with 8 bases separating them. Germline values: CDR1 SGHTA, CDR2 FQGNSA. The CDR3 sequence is CASSLQATNTEAFF. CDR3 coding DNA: TGTGCCAGCAGCTTACAGGCTACGAACACTGAAGCTTTCTTT.

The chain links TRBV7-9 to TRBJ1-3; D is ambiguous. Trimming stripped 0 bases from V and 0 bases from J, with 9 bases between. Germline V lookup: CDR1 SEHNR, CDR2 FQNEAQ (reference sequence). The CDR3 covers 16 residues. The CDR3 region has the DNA TGTGCCAGCAGCTTAGCGCGGCTGTTCTCTGGAAACACCATATATTTT. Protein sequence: CASSLARLFSGNTIYF.

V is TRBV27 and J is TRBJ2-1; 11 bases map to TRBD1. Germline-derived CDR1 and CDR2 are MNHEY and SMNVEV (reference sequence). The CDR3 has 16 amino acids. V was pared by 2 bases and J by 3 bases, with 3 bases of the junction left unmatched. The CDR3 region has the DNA TGTGCCAGCAGTTTAGGACAGGGGGCTATCTACAATGAGCAGTTCTTC. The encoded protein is CASSLGQGAIYNEQFF.

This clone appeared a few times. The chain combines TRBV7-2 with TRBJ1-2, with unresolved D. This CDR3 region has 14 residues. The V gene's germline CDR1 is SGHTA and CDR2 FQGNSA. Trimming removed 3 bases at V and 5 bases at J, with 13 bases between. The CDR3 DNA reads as TGTGCCAGCAGCTTTGGGGTGGACTTATATGGCTACACCTTC. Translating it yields CASSFGVDLYGYTF.

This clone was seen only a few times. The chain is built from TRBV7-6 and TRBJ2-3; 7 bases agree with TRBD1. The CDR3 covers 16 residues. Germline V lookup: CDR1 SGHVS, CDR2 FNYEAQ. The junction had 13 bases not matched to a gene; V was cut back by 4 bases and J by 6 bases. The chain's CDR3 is CASSSTGVVVQDTQYF. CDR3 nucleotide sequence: TGTGCCAGCAGCTCTACAGGGGTGGTTGTCCAGGATACGCAGTATTTT.

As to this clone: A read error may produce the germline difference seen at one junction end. CDR3 coding DNA: TGCGCCAGCAGCCGGGGCGGGAGTAGAACAGATACGCGGTATTTT. Translation: CASSRGGSRTDTRYF. The rearrangement uses TRBV4-3 and TRBJ2-3; 7 bases line up with TRBD2. Germline values: CDR1 LGHNA, CDR2 YSLEER. The CDR3 covers 15 residues.

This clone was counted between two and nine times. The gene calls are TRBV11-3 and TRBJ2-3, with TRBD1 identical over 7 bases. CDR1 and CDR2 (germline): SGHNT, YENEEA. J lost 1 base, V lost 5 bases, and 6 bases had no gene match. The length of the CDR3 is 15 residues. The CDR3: CASSPRQGRTDTQYF. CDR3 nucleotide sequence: TGTGCCAGCAGCCCCCGACAGGGCCGCACAGATACGCAGTATTTT.

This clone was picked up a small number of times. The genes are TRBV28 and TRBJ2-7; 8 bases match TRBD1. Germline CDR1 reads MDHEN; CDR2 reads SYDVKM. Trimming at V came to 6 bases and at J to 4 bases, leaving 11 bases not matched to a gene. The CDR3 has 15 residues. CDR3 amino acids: CASSPIDRGRYEQYF. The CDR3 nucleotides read TGTGCCAGCAGCCCAATAGACAGGGGACGATACGAGCAGTACTTC.

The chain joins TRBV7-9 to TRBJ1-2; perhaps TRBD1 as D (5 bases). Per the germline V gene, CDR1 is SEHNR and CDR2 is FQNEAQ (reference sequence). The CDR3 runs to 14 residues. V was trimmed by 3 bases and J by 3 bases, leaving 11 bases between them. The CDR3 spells CASSFKGTYYGYTF. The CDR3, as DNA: TGTGCCAGCAGCTTTAAGGGGACTTACTATGGCTACACCTTC.

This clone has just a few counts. CDR3 in DNA: TGTGCCAGCAGACTTGGGACAGGGAAAGGCTACACCTTC. Its translation is CASRLGTGKGYTF. J is TRBJ1-2 and V is TRBV6-6; 9 nucleotides match TRBD1. V lost 6 bases, J lost 8 bases, and 7 bases stayed unmatched. Per the germline V gene, CDR1 is MNHNY and CDR2 is SVGAGI (reference sequence). There are 13 residues in the CDR3.

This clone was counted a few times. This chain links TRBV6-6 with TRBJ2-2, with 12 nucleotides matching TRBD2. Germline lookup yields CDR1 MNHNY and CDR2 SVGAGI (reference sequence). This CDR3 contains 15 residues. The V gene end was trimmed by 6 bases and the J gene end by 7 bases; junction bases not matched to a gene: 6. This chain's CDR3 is CASSSSGRDGGELFF. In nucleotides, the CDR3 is TGTGCCAGCAGCTCTAGCGGGAGGGATGGCGGGGAGCTGTTTTTT.

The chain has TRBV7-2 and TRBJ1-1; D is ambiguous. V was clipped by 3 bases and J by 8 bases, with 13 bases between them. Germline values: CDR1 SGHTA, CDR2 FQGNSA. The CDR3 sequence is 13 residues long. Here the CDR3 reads CASSFLGRLEAFF. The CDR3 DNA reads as TGTGCCAGCAGCTTTTTAGGGCGACTGGAAGCTTTCTTT.

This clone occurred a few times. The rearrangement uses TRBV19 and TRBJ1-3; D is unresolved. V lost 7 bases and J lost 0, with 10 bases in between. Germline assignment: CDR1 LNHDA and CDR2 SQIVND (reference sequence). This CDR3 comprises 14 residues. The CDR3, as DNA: TGTGCCAGTACGGGAAGAAGCTCTGGAAACACCATATATTTT. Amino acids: CASTGRSSGNTIYF.

Here the CDR3 reads CASSLEGARTEAFF. DNA of the CDR3: TGCGCCAGCAGCTTGGAGGGGGCGCGGACTGAAGCTTTCTTT. The rearrangement joins TRBV5-1 to TRBJ1-1, with 7 bases aligning to TRBD1. CDR1 is SGHRS, CDR2 YFSETQ, per germline. Trimming at V came to 0 bases and at J to 5 bases, leaving 4 bases not matched to a gene. The CDR3 totals 14 residues.

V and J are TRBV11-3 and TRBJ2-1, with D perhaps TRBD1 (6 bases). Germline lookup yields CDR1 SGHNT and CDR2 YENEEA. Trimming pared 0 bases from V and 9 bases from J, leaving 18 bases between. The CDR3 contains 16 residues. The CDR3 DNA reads TGTGCCAGCAGCTTAGATCTTAACAGGGTTATGAGTGAGCAGTTCTTC. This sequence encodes CASSLDLNRVMSEQFF.